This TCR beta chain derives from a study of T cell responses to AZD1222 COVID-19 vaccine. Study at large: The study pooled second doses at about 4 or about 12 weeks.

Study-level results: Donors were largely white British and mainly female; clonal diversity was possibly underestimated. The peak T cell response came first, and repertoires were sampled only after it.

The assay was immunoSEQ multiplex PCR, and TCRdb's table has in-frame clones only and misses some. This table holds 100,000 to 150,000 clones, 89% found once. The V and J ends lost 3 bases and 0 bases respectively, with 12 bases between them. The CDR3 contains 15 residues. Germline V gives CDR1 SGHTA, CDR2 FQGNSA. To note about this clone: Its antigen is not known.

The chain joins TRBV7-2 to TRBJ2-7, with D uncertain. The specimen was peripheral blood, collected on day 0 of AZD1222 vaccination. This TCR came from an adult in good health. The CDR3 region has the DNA TGTGCCAGCAGCTTCAGTTCACGTCGCTCCTACGAGCAGTACTTC. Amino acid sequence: CASSFSSRRSYEQYF.